Listed below are T cell receptor beta chains from one sample, sequenced in a study of neurological immune-mediated disorders. One entry per CDR3 protein results from TCRdb running MiXCR on the 5' RACE reads. This table has about 84,000 distinct CDR3 sequences, about 4.5% appearing once. Sequenced sample: PBMCs. Receptor source: a woman between 55 and 75 years old with multiple sclerosis. The CDR3 runs from the conserved cysteine through the conserved F or W. The D gene is left open where the match is weak. The size field is filled for only some rows; it gives once, few, many or a size class.

CDR3 length | D gene | J gene | clone size | V gene | CDR3 protein | CDR3 DNA
14 | . | TRBJ2-7 | many | TRBV5-1 | CASQEEVSSYEQYF | TGCGCCAGCCAAGAGGAGGTGAGCTCCTACGAGCAGTACTTC
15 | . | TRBJ1-2 | many | TRBV15 | CATSRDHTGIYGYTF | TGTGCCACCAGCAGAGACCACACAGGGATCTATGGCTACACCTTC
16 | . | TRBJ1-5 | many | TRBV5-6 | CASSLKIGGGNQPQHF | TGTGCCAGCAGCCTGAAGATCGGGGGTGGCAATCAGCCCCAGCATTTT
15 | . | TRBJ2-2 | many | TRBV20-1 | CSAREGLRNTGELFF | TGCAGTGCTAGAGAGGGACTGAGGAACACCGGGGAGCTGTTTTTT
15 | TRBD1 | TRBJ2-7 | many | TRBV15 | CATSAPGQGFYEQYF | TGTGCCACCAGCGCGCCGGGACAGGGGTTTTACGAGCAGTACTTC
16 | TRBD1 | TRBJ2-1 | many | TRBV5-1 | CASSTAGTGGKNEQFF | TGCGCCAGCAGCACGGCCGGGACAGGGGGAAAGAATGAGCAGTTCTTC
15 | TRBD1 | TRBJ1-4 | . | TRBV18 | CASSDGQANNEKLFF | TGTGCCAGCTCAGACGGACAGGCGAATAATGAAAAACTGTTTTTT
13 | . | TRBJ1-5 | many | TRBV28 | CATQGNSNQPQHF | TGTGCCACCCAGGGGAATAGCAATCAGCCCCAGCATTTT
16 | . | TRBJ2-1 | many | TRBV7-2 | CASSSLTGSSYNEQFF | TGTGCCAGCAGCTCGCTAACAGGGAGCTCCTACAATGAGCAGTTCTTC
12 | . | TRBJ1-2 | many | TRBV20-1 | CSANPGAYGYTF | TGCAGTGCTAATCCCGGGGCCTATGGCTACACCTTC
13 | . | TRBJ2-7 | few | TRBV28 | CASSLLGNYEQYF | TGTGCCAGCAGTTTACTGGGGAACTACGAGCAGTACTTC
11 | . | TRBJ2-1 | many | TRBV24-1 | CATSDTNEQFF | TGTGCCACCAGTGACACCAATGAGCAGTTCTTC
16 | . | TRBJ2-4 | many | TRBV23-1 | CASSQSERRAKNIQYF | TGCGCCAGCAGTCAATCTGAGCGGAGAGCCAAAAACATTCAGTACTTC
15 | . | TRBJ2-7 | . | TRBV21-1 | CASSKAGTDTYEQYF | TGTGCCAGCAGCAAAGCGGGGACGGATACCTACGAGCAGTACTTC
13 | . | TRBJ1-2 | few | TRBV9 | CASSVATVGGYTF | TGTGCCAGCAGCGTAGCTACGGTGGGTGGCTACACCTTC
16 | . | TRBJ2-3 | many | TRBV5-6 | CASSRGTSTSTDTQYF | TGTGCCAGCAGCCGCGGGACAAGTACTAGCACAGATACGCAGTATTTT
14 | . | TRBJ2-2 | many | TRBV9 | CASRGRENTGELFF | TGTGCCAGCAGAGGGAGAGAAAACACCGGGGAGCTGTTTTTT
13 | . | TRBJ1-1 | many | TRBV5-1 | CASSLDLTTEAFF | TGCGCCAGCAGCTTGGATCTGACTACTGAAGCTTTCTTT
15 | . | TRBJ1-1 | many | TRBV4-1 | CASSQDRGANTEAFF | TGCGCCAGCAGCCAAGATCGTGGGGCAAACACTGAAGCTTTCTTT
13 | . | TRBJ2-3 | many | TRBV28 | CASSPPYTDTQYF | TGTGCCAGCAGCCCCCCGTACACAGATACGCAGTATTTT
12 | . | TRBJ2-7 | many | TRBV12-3/TRBV12-4 | CASSLIGYEQYF | TGTGCCAGCAGTTTGATCGGTTACGAGCAGTACTTC
17 | TRBD1 | TRBJ2-7 | many | TRBV3-1 | CASSQERRQGLSYEQYF | TGTGCCAGCAGCCAAGAACGCCGACAGGGGCTTTCCTACGAGCAGTACTTC
13 | . | TRBJ1-5 | many | TRBV9 | CASSVGDGQPQHF | TGTGCCAGCAGCGTAGGTGATGGCCAGCCCCAGCATTTT
16 | . | TRBJ2-2 | many | TRBV29-1 | CSVEEPGQRYTGELFF | TGCAGCGTTGAAGAACCAGGACAACGTTACACCGGGGAGCTGTTTTTT
15 | TRBD1 | TRBJ2-7 | many | TRBV5-6 | CASSRPGQASYEQYF | TGTGCCAGCAGCCGACCGGGACAGGCGTCCTACGAGCAGTACTTC
15 | . | TRBJ1-2 | . | TRBV2 | CASSLGGSGNYGYTF | TGTGCCAGCAGTCTGGGCGGGTCGGGCAACTATGGCTACACCTTC
15 | . | TRBJ1-5 | many | TRBV6-5 | CASSPTGIGNQPQHF | TGTGCCAGCAGTCCTACAGGGATAGGCAATCAGCCCCAGCATTTT
15 | . | TRBJ1-2 | many | TRBV5-1 | CASSSGTPITYGYTF | TGCGCCAGCAGCTCCGGGACACCGATAACCTATGGCTACACCTTC
12 | . | TRBJ2-1 | many | TRBV29-1 | CSVDSGQNEQFF | TGCAGCGTTGACTCGGGTCAAAATGAGCAGTTCTTC
17 | TRBD1 | TRBJ2-1 | many | TRBV3-1 | CASSLTGTGGKYNEQFF | TGTGCCAGCAGCCTGACCGGGACAGGGGGCAAGTACAATGAGCAGTTCTTC
12 | TRBD1 | TRBJ1-5 | many | TRBV19 | CASAQGNQPQHF | TGTGCCAGTGCACAGGGGAATCAGCCCCAGCATTTT
15 | . | TRBJ1-2 | many | TRBV5-1 | CASSAGFGTNYGYTF | TGCGCCAGCAGCGCAGGGTTTGGAACCAACTATGGCTACACCTTC
16 | . | TRBJ1-1 | many | TRBV5-1 | CASSLVNKGGRSGAFF | TGCGCCAGCAGCTTGGTAAATAAGGGGGGCCGGAGTGGAGCTTTCTTT
12 | . | TRBJ2-4 | . | TRBV3-1 | CASSQDGKVKYF | TGTGCCAGCAGCCAAGATGGGAAAGTTAAGTACTTC
15 | . | TRBJ2-5 | many | TRBV5-1 | CASSLGRARQETQYF | TGCGCCAGCAGCTTGGGCAGGGCCCGGCAAGAGACCCAGTACTTC
14 | TRBD1 | TRBJ2-5 | many | TRBV7-7 | CASSLRDRQETQYF | TGTGCCAGCAGCTTAAGGGACAGACAAGAGACCCAGTACTTC